This T cell receptor beta chain was recorded in a study of T-cell reconstitution after alpha-beta-depleted transplantation in children. Unique molecular identifiers were incorporated into the prepared TCRbeta library. In TCRdb, the PCR reads were re-called with MiXCR into one record per CDR3 protein. The sample has about 400,000 distinct CDR3 sequences, roughly 22% seen once. With 5 bases clipped from V and 6 bases from J, the junction kept 6 bases outside the gene matches. The CDR3 length is 14 residues. Germline lookup yields CDR1 SQVTM and CDR2 ANQGSEA. This material consisted of PBMCs from the stem cell graft donor, taken from the stem cell graft. The sequence was obtained from a human donor who donated a stem cell graft to a child with acute myeloid leukemia. V and J are TRBV29-1 and TRBJ1-4; TRBD1 matches 10 bases. CDR3 sequence: CSVLSTGGDEKLFF. CDR3 DNA: TGCAGCGTTCTTTCGACAGGGGGCGATGAAAAACTGTTTTTT.